This T cell receptor (beta chain) was found in a study of blood T cell repertoires in COVID-19. Study-level background: Acute-phase and convalescent COVID-19 samples originated in the United States, Italy and Spain. From T cells, B-cell-depleted T cells, or PBMCs came the material, which was cDNA or gDNA.

Deletions cut 4 bases from V and 1 base from J, with 16 bases between. Germline V gene lookup returns CDR1 SGHRS and CDR2 YFSETQ. This CDR3 region has 16 residues. Authors' methods: The authors estimated nucleated cell counts from reference gene primer amplification. TCRdb's table, derived via immunoSEQ multiplex PCR, lists solely in-frame clones and lacks some. The D gene and trimming were derived from the DNA, and the V and J assignments and clone size from that table. The data contain about 78,000 clones, about 89% of them singletons. The receptor's source is a man over 45 with active or convalescent COVID-19. Sample: peripheral blood. V is TRBV5-1 and J is TRBJ2-3, with a tentative D call TRBD1 (5 bases). CDR3 DNA: TGCGCCAGCAGCGCTGGACAAATAGGGCGCACAGATACGCAGTATTTT. Its translation: CASSAGQIGRTDTQYF.